These 32 T cell receptor beta chains share one sample of origin, sequenced in a study of blood T cells in healthy people across ages. It was with a sample-barcoded 5' primer and a J-beta primer mix that a second PCR of about 6 to 12 cycles was run. One entry per CDR3 protein results from TCRdb running MiXCR on the 5' RACE reads. The data contain more than 800,000 distinct CDR3 sequences, more than 40% of them seen just once; the ten biggest clones take up under 20%. The specimen sequenced was blood. Every receptor here comes from an older woman in good health.

This clonotype turned up a few times. The gene calls are TRBV29-1 and TRBJ1-5; D not certain. V was clipped by 1 base and J by 7 bases, with 14 bases between them. CDR1 and CDR2 (germline): SQVTM, ANQGSEA. This CDR3 comprises 14 residues. CDR3 in amino acids: CSVEGTREGQPQHF. CDR3 bases: TGCAGCGTTGAAGGGACCCGGGAGGGCCAGCCCCAGCATTTT. The variable domain in full, with the rest retrieved from reference TRBV29-1 and TRBJ1-5, is SAVISQKPSRDICQRGTSLTIQCQVDSQVTMMFWYRQQPGQSLTLIATANQGSEATYESGFVIDKFPISRPNLTFSTLTVSNMSPEDSSIYLCSVEGTREGQPQHFGDGTRLSIL.

This clonotype was recorded a few times. CDR3 bases: TGTGCCACCAGCAGAGATCTGCGGGGACAGTACTTC. This translates into CATSRDLRGQYF. The chain joins TRBV15 to TRBJ2-7; a weak D match, TRBD2 (6 bases). Germline assignment: CDR1 LNHNV and CDR2 YYDKDF (reference sequence). This CDR3 has 12 residues. Trimming removed 0 bases from V and 10 bases from J, with 10 bases in between.

The J gene is TRBJ1-2, the V gene TRBV4-2; no reliable D call. Trimming took 4 bases from V and 4 from J, leaving 16 bases between them. Germline CDR1 and CDR2: LGHNA and YNFKEQ. The CDR3 is 15 amino acids. CDR3 amino acids: CASSLTEKESYGYTF. The CDR3 DNA follows: TGTGCCAGCAGCCTAACAGAAAAAGAGTCCTATGGCTACACCTTC.

This rearrangement joins TRBV29-1 to TRBJ1-1; 7 bases fit TRBD1. Germline CDR1 is SQVTM and CDR2 is ANQGSEA. CDR3 size: 14 residues. J gave up 1 base and V 7 bases, and 9 bases lay outside the gene matches. The CDR3 DNA sequence: TGCAGCGCTAAAACCGGGACAGAGAACACTGAAGCTTTCTTT. It encodes CSAKTGTENTEAFF.

The J gene is TRBJ1-1, the V gene TRBV15; no clear D. Trimming pared 6 bases from V and 4 bases from J, leaving 18 bases between. Germline V gives CDR1 LNHNV, CDR2 YYDKDF (reference sequence). The CDR3 is 15 residues long. The CDR3: CATSEWADKGTEAFF. The CDR3 nucleotides read TGTGCCACCAGTGAATGGGCCGATAAGGGCACTGAAGCTTTCTTT.

The J gene is TRBJ2-3, the V gene TRBV18, with 13 bases lining up with TRBD2. This CDR3 has 16 residues. Germline CDR1 is KGHSH and CDR2 is LQKENI. The junction had 6 bases not matched to a gene; V was cut back by 3 bases and J by 6 bases. In DNA form, the CDR3 reads TGTGCCAGCTCACCCGGGACTAGCGGGAAGGGGGATACGCAGTATTTT. The encoded protein is CASSPGTSGKGDTQYF. Full variable domain (missing parts from reference TRBV18 and TRBJ2-3): NAGVMQNPRHLVRRRGQEARLRCSPMKGHSHVYWYRQLPEEGLKFMVYLQKENIIDESGMPKERFSAEFPKEGPSILRIQQVVRGDSAAYFCASSPGTSGKGDTQYFGPGTRLTVL.

This sequence joins TRBV20-1 and TRBJ2-7; 7 bases are shared with TRBD2. This CDR3 is built from 14 residues. Germline values: CDR1 DFQATT, CDR2 SNEGSKA (reference sequence). With 6 bases clipped from V and 0 bases from J, the junction kept 8 bases outside the gene matches. The chain's CDR3 is CSARGSGTSYEQYF. The CDR3 region has the DNA TGCAGTGCCCGAGGGAGCGGGACCTCCTACGAGCAGTACTTC.

The chain is built from TRBV20-1 and TRBJ2-5; 10 bases match TRBD2. The length of the CDR3 is 14 residues. Germline CDR1 reads DFQATT; CDR2 reads SNEGSKA (reference sequence). Trimming took 6 bases from V and 5 from J; bases not matched to a gene: 9. The CDR3 here is CSARQREGRETQYF. In DNA, the CDR3 is TGCAGTGCACGCCAGCGGGAGGGCCGGGAGACCCAGTACTTC.

This clonotype was seen more than once but under ten times. V and J are TRBV10-3 and TRBJ2-4, with D possibly being TRBD1 (6 bases). CDR3 length equals 15 residues. Germline CDR1 and CDR2: ENHRY and SYGVKD. V was shortened by 3 bases and J by 2 bases, with 11 bases between the two germline ends. The CDR3, as DNA: TGTGCCATCAGTGAAGGGCAGGGGTCCAAAAACATTCAGTACTTC. This sequence encodes CAISEGQGSKNIQYF.

This clonotype was detected only a few times. The chain carries TRBV6-2 or TRBV6-3 and TRBJ2-7; D may match TRBD1 or TRBD2 (5 bases each). The germline CDR1 and CDR2 sequences are MNHEY and SVGEGT. Trimming took off 2 bases at V and 3 bases at J, with 23 bases between the two ends. This CDR3 is 18 amino acids long. The CDR3 coding sequence is TGTGCCAGCAGTTACCCCTCCGGGACGAACCGTGGACACTACGAGCAGTACTTC. Translation: CASSYPSGTNRGHYEQYF.

The chain has TRBV20-1 and TRBJ2-7; 9 nucleotides align to TRBD2. Near its end, the DNA agrees better with TRBJ2-5, so the J call may be wrong. The CDR3 covers 13 residues. The germline gives CDR1 DFQATT, CDR2 SNEGSKA (reference sequence). The DNA for the CDR3 is TGCAGTGCCACAATTAGCGGGAGTACGACCCAGTACTTC. Encoded protein: CSATISGSTTQYF.

Regarding this clonotype: This may come from a read error, since a much larger clone is one base off. This sequence joins TRBV29-1 and TRBJ2-7, with D possibly matching TRBD2 (6 bases). Trimming shortened V by 4 bases and J by 6 bases, and 13 bases separated the two germline ends. Germline V gene sequence: CDR1 SQVTM, CDR2 ANQGSEA. This CDR3 is 12 amino acids long. The CDR3 here is CSVVGRDCEQYF. The CDR3 coding sequence is TGCAGCGTTGTGGGCAGGGACTGCGAGCAGTACTTC.

The V call is TRBV10-3, the J call TRBJ2-5, with 7 positions matching TRBD1. V was clipped by 6 bases and J by 2 bases; unmatched bases: 3. This CDR3 spans 13 amino acids. CDR1 and CDR2 from the germline V gene are ENHRY and SYGVKD. In DNA, the CDR3 is TGTGCCATCAGCGGGACAGCTCAAGAGACCCAGTACTTC. This encodes CAISGTAQETQYF.

A single count supports this clonotype. The chain has TRBV20-1 and TRBJ2-7; 7 bases agree with TRBD1. V lost 3 bases to trimming and J lost 0 bases; unmatched junction nucleotides: 5. Germline V CDR1 and CDR2: DFQATT, SNEGSKA (reference sequence). The CDR3 totals 14 residues. The CDR3 spells CSASFPGGSYEQYF. CDR3 DNA sequence: TGCAGTGCTAGTTTTCCAGGGGGCTCCTACGAGCAGTACTTC.

This clonotype was seen a few times. This chain links TRBV27 with TRBJ2-1; the D gene is possibly TRBD2 (5 bases). Germline CDR1 reads MNHEY; CDR2 reads SMNVEV (reference sequence). This CDR3 is 14 amino acids long. Trimming removed 6 bases at V and 6 bases at J, with 15 bases between. The CDR3 DNA reads TGTGCCAGCAGAAGGACTCAGATAAGCAATGAGCAGTTCTTC. Translated, it gives CASRRTQISNEQFF.

This clonotype was found a few times. The rearrangement uses TRBV20-1 and TRBJ2-7, with D maybe TRBD1 (6 bases). Germline values: CDR1 DFQATT, CDR2 SNEGSKA (reference sequence). CDR3 size: 16 residues. Trimming stripped 0 bases from V and 5 bases from J, with 20 bases between. CDR3 sequence: CSARDPRGGRKDEQYF. For the CDR3, the DNA is TGCAGTGCTAGAGACCCCCGTGGGGGCCGAAAGGACGAGCAGTACTTC.

The rearrangement links TRBV21-1 to TRBJ2-1. TRBV21-1 is tagged as a pseudogene. The CDR3 runs to 14 residues. CDR3 residues: CASMDRSSYNEQFF. The CDR3 DNA is TGTGCCAGCATGGACAGGAGCTCCTACAATGAGCAGTTCTTC.

This clonotype occurred once. One end of the junction varies from germline; a read error may be responsible. The chain has TRBV2 and TRBJ2-1; D remains unclear. The CDR3 has 13 amino acids. CDR1 is SNHLY, CDR2 FYNNEI, per germline. The chain's CDR3 is CASNELSYNEQFF. The CDR3 nucleotides read TGTGCCAGCAATGAACTTAGTTACAATGAGCAGTTCTTC. Combining the CDR3 with reference TRBV2 and TRBJ2-1 gives the whole variable domain EPEVTQTPSHQVTQMGQEVILRCVPISNHLYFYWYRQILGQKVEFLVSFYNNEISEKSEIFDDQFSVERPDGSNFTLKIRSTKLEDSAMYFCASNELSYNEQFFGPGTRLTVL.

This chain links TRBV4-1 with TRBJ2-4, with D possibly TRBD2 on 5 matching bases. This CDR3 is built from 16 residues. Trimming took 2 bases from V and 1 from J, leaving 12 bases between them. In germline, CDR1 is MGHRA, CDR2 YSYEKL. CDR3 DNA sequence: TGCGCCAGCAGCCAAATCCAAACGGGGGCCAAAAACATTCAGTACTTC. Translated, it gives CASSQIQTGAKNIQYF.

This clonotype was picked up a small number of times. The genes are TRBV5-1 and TRBJ2-1; D is possibly TRBD2 (6 bases). V was shortened by 4 bases and J by 8 bases, with 16 bases between the two germline ends. The CDR3 runs to 14 residues. The V gene's germline CDR1 is SGHRS and CDR2 YFSETQ. Here the CDR3 DNA reads TGCGCCAGCAGCCGAAGCGGAGGGTTGGATGAGCAGTTCTTC. Translation: CASSRSGGLDEQFF.

The table lists this clonotype with a few counts. The chain combines TRBV28 with TRBJ2-5, with unresolved D. The CDR3 spans 14 residues. Trimming shortened V by 3 bases and J by 7 bases, and 15 bases separated the two germline ends. Germline CDR1 reads MDHEN; CDR2 reads SYDVKM. CDR3 coding DNA: TGTGCCAGCAGTTTTTTCGGGCCCGAGTCGACCCAGTACTTC. Its protein is CASSFFGPESTQYF. The entire variable domain, with the rest obtained from reference TRBV28 and TRBJ2-5, is as follows: DVKVTQSSRYLVKRTGEKVFLECVQDMDHENMFWYRQDPGLGLRLIYFSYDVKMKEKGDIPEGYSVSREKKERFSLILESASTNQTSMYLCASSFFGPESTQYFGPGTRLLVL.

The CDR3 here is CASSPAHAATQFF. The CDR3 DNA follows: TGTGCCAGCTCACCAGCACACGCAGCGACCCAGTTCTTC. The chain employs TRBV18 and TRBJ2-1, with D uncertain. V lost 2 bases to trimming and J lost 13 bases, with 15 bases between them. CDR3 length: 13 amino acids. The V gene's germline CDR1 is KGHSH and CDR2 LQKENI. Based on the CDR3 plus reference TRBV18 and TRBJ2-1, the full variable domain is NAGVMQNPRHLVRRRGQEARLRCSPMKGHSHVYWYRQLPEEGLKFMVYLQKENIIDESGMPKERFSAEFPKEGPSILRIQQVVRGDSAAYFCASSPAHAATQFFGPGTRLTVL.

This chain joins TRBV20-1 and TRBJ2-7; D is uncertain. CDR3 length: 15 residues. Germline CDR1 reads DFQATT; CDR2 reads SNEGSKA (reference sequence). Between the trimmed V and J ends, which lost 2 bases and 2 bases, there was a span of 16 bases. The chain's CDR3 is CSARPGEAGTYEQYF. CDR3 DNA: TGCAGTGCTAGACCGGGCGAAGCAGGAACCTACGAGCAGTACTTC.

This clonotype has a handful of counts. CDR3 nucleotide sequence: TGTGCCAGCAGTTACTCGGACAGGTGGGAGACCCAGTACTTC. Protein sequence: CASSYSDRWETQYF. V is TRBV6-5 and J is TRBJ2-5, with 7 bases fitting TRBD1. V lost 0 bases, J lost 5 bases, and 3 bases stayed unmatched. Germline loops: CDR1 MNHEY, CDR2 SVGAGI. CDR3 length equals 14 residues.

The V and J genes are TRBV7-9 and TRBJ1-4; maybe TRBD1 (6 bases). CDR1 is SEHNR, CDR2 FQNEAQ, per germline (reference sequence). This CDR3 contains 13 residues. V was cut by 4 bases and J by 5 bases, with 8 bases left in between. The CDR3, as DNA: TGTGCCAGCAGCTCTGGGGGCAATGAAAAACTGTTTTTT. Amino acid sequence: CASSSGGNEKLFF.

The V and J genes are TRBV3-1 and TRBJ1-2; 11 bases agree with TRBD1. This CDR3 has 15 amino acids. From germline, CDR1 is LGHDT and CDR2 YNNKEL (reference sequence). V lost 1 base to trimming and J lost 5 bases; unmatched junction nucleotides: 3. In nucleotides, the CDR3 is TGTGCCAGCAGCCAAGTAGGGACAGGGGGATATGGCTACACCTTC. Translation: CASSQVGTGGYGYTF.

This clonotype was seen more than once but under ten times. This chain joins TRBV6-6 and TRBJ1-5; D not certain. This CDR3 has 13 amino acids. V was clipped by 7 bases and J by 7 bases, with 14 bases between them. Germline V lookup: CDR1 MNHNY, CDR2 SVGAGI (reference sequence). This chain's CDR3 is CASTLDLWQPQHF. The CDR3 DNA follows: TGTGCCAGCACCTTAGACCTGTGGCAGCCCCAGCATTTT.

The chain has TRBV6-1 and TRBJ2-7; D possibly uses TRBD1 or TRBD2 (5 bases each). The CDR3 has 14 residues. Trimming left V 1 base short and J 3 bases short, with 10 bases between. The V gene's germline CDR1 is MNHNS and CDR2 SASEGT. CDR3 sequence: CASSEGRGLYEQYF. The CDR3 DNA follows: TGTGCCAGCAGTGAAGGTCGGGGCCTCTACGAGCAGTACTTC.

V is TRBV12-3 or TRBV12-4 and J is TRBJ2-5; TRBD1 might be the D (6 bases). The CDR3 runs to 12 residues. V lost 5 bases and J lost 10, with 14 bases in between. For the CDR3, the DNA is TGTGCCAGCAGTACGACAGGTTCGCGCCAGTACTTC. It specifies CASSTTGSRQYF.

This clonotype was observed a handful of times. The DNA for the CDR3 is TGTGCCAGCAGCTCCTCACGAGCGACTTTATACGAGCAGTACTTC. This codes for CASSSSRATLYEQYF. V gene TRBV7-9 combines with J gene TRBJ2-7; D not resolved. The V and J ends lost 4 bases and 4 bases respectively, with 17 bases between them. In germline, CDR1 is SEHNR, CDR2 FQNEAQ (reference sequence). This CDR3 has 15 residues.

This clonotype was seen only a few times. The chain recombines TRBV4-2 with TRBJ2-1, with D uncertain. The CDR3 length is 13 residues. V was pared by 0 bases and J by 8 bases, with 8 bases between. Per germline, CDR1 LGHNA and CDR2 YNFKEQ. CDR3 region: CASSQELGYEQFF. In nucleotides, the CDR3 is TGTGCCAGCAGCCAAGAATTGGGATATGAGCAGTTCTTC.

The chain has TRBV6-5 and TRBJ2-5; D may be TRBD2 (6 bases). The CDR3 length is 14 residues. V was cut by 2 bases and J by 11 bases, with 18 bases left in between. Germline CDR1 and CDR2: MNHEY and SVGAGI. The CDR3 coding sequence is TGTGCCAGCAGTTACGAGACAGCTACGGGGGAGCAGTACTTC. It yields the protein CASSYETATGEQYF.